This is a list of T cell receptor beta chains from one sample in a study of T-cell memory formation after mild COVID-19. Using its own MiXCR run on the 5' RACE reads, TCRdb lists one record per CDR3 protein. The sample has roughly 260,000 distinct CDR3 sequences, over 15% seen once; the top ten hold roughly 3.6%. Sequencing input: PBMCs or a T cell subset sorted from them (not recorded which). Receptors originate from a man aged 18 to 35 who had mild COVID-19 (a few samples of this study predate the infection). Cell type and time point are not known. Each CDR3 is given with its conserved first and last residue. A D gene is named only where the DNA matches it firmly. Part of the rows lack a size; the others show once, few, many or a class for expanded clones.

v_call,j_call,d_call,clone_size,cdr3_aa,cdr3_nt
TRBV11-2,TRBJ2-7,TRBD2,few,CASSFRGAYEQYF,TGTGCCAGCAGCTTCCGGGGGGCCTACGAGCAGTACTTC
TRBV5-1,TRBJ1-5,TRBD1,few,CASSEGTGLQPQHF,TGCGCCAGCAGCGAAGGGACAGGGCTTCAGCCCCAGCATTTT
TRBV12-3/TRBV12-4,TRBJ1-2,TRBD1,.,CASSLLTGNYGYTF,TGTGCCAGCAGTTTACTGACAGGGAATTATGGCTACACCTTC
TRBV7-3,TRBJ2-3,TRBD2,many,CASSLYGGAADTQYF,TGTGCCAGCAGCTTATACGGGGGGGCGGCAGATACGCAGTATTTT
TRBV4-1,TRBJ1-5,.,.,CASSPRRGPQPQHF,TGCGCCAGCAGCCCCAGACGGGGTCCTCAGCCCCAGCATTTT
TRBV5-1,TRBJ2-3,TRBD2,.,CASRLLTSGGTDTQYF,TGCGCCAGCAGGTTACTGACTAGCGGGGGCACAGATACGCAGTATTTT
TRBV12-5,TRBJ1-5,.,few,CASGKESNQPQHF,TGTGCTAGTGGTAAGGAAAGCAATCAGCCCCAGCATTTT
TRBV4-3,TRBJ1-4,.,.,CASSQGPHSLNEKLFF,TGCGCCAGCAGCCAAGGACCCCATTCGTTGAATGAAAAACTGTTTTTT
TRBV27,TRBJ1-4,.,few,CASSYSGNGEKLFF,TGTGCCAGCAGTTACTCCGGGAATGGGGAAAAACTGTTTTTT
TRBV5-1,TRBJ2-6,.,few,CASSLGPTTSGANVLTF,TGCGCCAGCAGCTTGGGACCTACTACCTCTGGGGCCAACGTCCTGACTTTC
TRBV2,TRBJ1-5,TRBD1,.,CAISDRVHQPQHF,TGTGCCATCTCGGACAGGGTCCATCAGCCCCAGCATTTT
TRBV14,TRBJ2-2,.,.,CASSRVGVGSTGELFF,TGTGCCAGCAGCCGTGTGGGAGTAGGAAGCACCGGGGAGCTGTTTTTT
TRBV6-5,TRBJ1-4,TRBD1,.,CASSRDRAGEKLFF,TGTGCCAGCAGTCGGGACAGGGCCGGTGAAAAACTGTTTTTT
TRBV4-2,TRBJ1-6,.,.,CASSQGQWNSPLHF,TGTGCCAGCAGCCAAGGGCAGTGGAATTCACCCCTCCACTTT
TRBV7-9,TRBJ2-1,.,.,CASSLRWQLNNEQFF,TGTGCCAGCAGCTTAAGGTGGCAGCTGAACAATGAGCAGTTCTTC
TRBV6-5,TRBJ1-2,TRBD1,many,CASSEPGQGVHGYTF,TGTGCCAGCAGTGAACCGGGACAGGGAGTTCATGGCTACACCTTC
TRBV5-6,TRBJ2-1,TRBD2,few,CASRRGSGGSSYNEQFF,TGTGCCAGCAGGAGGGGTAGCGGGGGGAGCTCCTACAATGAGCAGTTCTTC
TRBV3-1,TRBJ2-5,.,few,CASRLRGEETQYF,TGTGCCAGCAGGCTCCGAGGGGAAGAGACCCAGTACTTC
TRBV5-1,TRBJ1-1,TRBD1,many,CASRNDRGNTEAFF,TGCGCCAGCAGGAACGACAGGGGTAACACTGAAGCTTTCTTT
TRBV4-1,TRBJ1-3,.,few,CASSQRAAGNTIYF,TGCGCCAGCAGCCAGCGGGCAGCTGGAAACACCATATATTTT
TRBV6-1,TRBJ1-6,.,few,CASSDWKSLLFHF,TGTGCCAGCAGTGACTGGAAGTCGCTCCTATTCCACTTT
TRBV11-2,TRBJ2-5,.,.,CASSFSRKGETQYF,TGTGCCAGCAGCTTTAGTCGGAAAGGAGAGACCCAGTACTTC
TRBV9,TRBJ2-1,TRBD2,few,CASSVELAGGPRSYNEQFF,TGTGCCAGCAGCGTAGAACTAGCGGGGGGGCCTCGTTCCTACAATGAGCAGTTCTTC
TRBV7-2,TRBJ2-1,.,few,CASSRNRAPYNEQFF,TGTGCCAGCAGCAGAAACCGGGCCCCTTACAATGAGCAGTTCTTC
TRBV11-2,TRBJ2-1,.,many,CASSEGLQGNEQFF,TGTGCCAGCAGCGAGGGCCTCCAGGGCAACGAGCAGTTCTTC
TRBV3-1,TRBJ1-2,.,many,CASSRGDYGYTF,TGCGCCAGCAGCCGAGGGGACTATGGCTACACCTTC
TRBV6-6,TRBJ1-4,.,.,CASKPTTDSYEKLFF,TGTGCCAGCAAGCCTACGACGGACTCCTATGAAAAACTGTTTTTT
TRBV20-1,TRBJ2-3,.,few,CSALPVLFTDTQYF,TGCAGTGCCTTACCTGTCCTGTTCACGGATACGCAGTATTTT
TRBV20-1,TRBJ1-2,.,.,CSARGPGLDGYTF,TGCAGTGCTAGGGGGCCGGGGTTGGATGGCTACACCTTC
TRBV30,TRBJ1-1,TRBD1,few,CAWGTGIKNTEAFF,TGTGCCTGGGGGACAGGGATAAAGAACACTGAAGCTTTCTTT
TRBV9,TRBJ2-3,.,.,CASSVGAPSTDTQYF,TGTGCCAGCAGCGTGGGAGCGCCTAGCACAGATACGCAGTATTTT
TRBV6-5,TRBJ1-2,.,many,CASSLVGHGYTF,TGTGCCAGCAGTTTGGTAGGGCATGGCTACACCTTC
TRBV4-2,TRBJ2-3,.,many,CASSQDRGSDTQYF,TGTGCCAGCAGCCAAGATCGGGGATCAGATACGCAGTATTTT
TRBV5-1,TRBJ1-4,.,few,CASSFSEGRYREKLFF,TGCGCCAGCAGCTTTTCAGAGGGGCGATATCGCGAAAAACTGTTTTTT
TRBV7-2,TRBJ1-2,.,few,CASSLSPPGHGYTF,TGTGCCAGCAGCTTAAGCCCCCCAGGGCATGGCTACACCTTC
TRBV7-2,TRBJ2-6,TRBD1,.,CASSSHPGTGDRVLTF,TGTGCCAGCAGCTCCCACCCCGGGACAGGGGACCGCGTCCTGACTTTC
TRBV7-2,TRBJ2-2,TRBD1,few,CASRIQGANSGELFF,TGTGCCAGCCGTATACAGGGGGCGAATAGCGGGGAGCTGTTTTTT
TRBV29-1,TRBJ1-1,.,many,CSGILAGSEAFF,TGCAGCGGAATACTGGCAGGGTCTGAAGCTTTCTTT
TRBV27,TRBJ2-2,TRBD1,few,CASSLPGQGSTGELFF,TGTGCCAGCAGTTTACCGGGACAGGGGTCCACCGGGGAGCTGTTTTTT
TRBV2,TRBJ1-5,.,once,CASSDKAGNQPQHF,TGTGCCAGCAGTGATAAGGCGGGCAATCAGCCCCAGCATTTT
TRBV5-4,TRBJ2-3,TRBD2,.,CASSLNAGGPSDTQYF,TGTGCCAGCAGCTTGAATGCGGGGGGGCCCTCAGATACGCAGTATTTT
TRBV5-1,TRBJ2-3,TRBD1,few,CASSPDRHTDTQYF,TGCGCCAGCAGCCCGGACAGGCACACAGATACGCAGTATTTT
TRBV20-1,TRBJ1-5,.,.,CSAGGAGRGLSNQPQHF,TGCAGTGCTGGGGGGGCAGGGAGAGGGTTGAGCAATCAGCCCCAGCATTTT
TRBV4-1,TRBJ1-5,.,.,CASSHLRGGYSNQPQHF,TGCGCCAGCAGCCACCTAAGGGGGGGGTATAGCAATCAGCCCCAGCATTTT
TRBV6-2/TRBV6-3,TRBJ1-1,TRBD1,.,CASTSGETGGAKAFF,TGTGCCAGCACCTCAGGGGAGACAGGGGGAGCTAAAGCTTTCTTT